Below are 20 T cell receptor beta chains sequenced from a single sample in a study of blood T cell repertoires in COVID-19. Using immunoSEQ multiplex PCR, the repertoire was profiled, and TCRdb retains in-frame clones only, with some absent. Of 200,000 to 300,000 clones listed, roughly 80% are singletons. The specimen sequenced was peripheral blood. The source is a woman older than 75 with acute or convalescent COVID-19.

This chain joins TRBV11-3 and TRBJ1-5; D unresolved. Germline assignment: CDR1 SGHNT and CDR2 YENEEA. The length of the CDR3 is 16 residues. Trimming pared 1 base from V and 2 bases from J, leaving 12 bases between. CDR3 coding DNA: TGTGCCAGCAGCTTAGTGGCCAAGTTCGGCAATCAGCCCCAGCATTTT. Translation: CASSLVAKFGNQPQHF.

The chain is built from TRBV7-9 and TRBJ2-3; no clear D gene. Germline V gene lookup returns CDR1 SEHNR and CDR2 FQNEAQ (reference sequence). The CDR3 is 16 residues long. Deletions cut 1 base from V and 4 bases from J, with 15 bases between. The CDR3 loop reads CASSLGSQIPPDTQYF. CDR3 DNA sequence: TGTGCCAGCAGCTTAGGTTCCCAGATTCCCCCAGATACGCAGTATTTT.

The genes are TRBV19 and TRBJ2-5, with 12 nucleotides matching TRBD1. The ends lost 6 bases at V and 2 bases at J; junction bases unmatched: 7. CDR3 length: 16 amino acids. Looked up from germline, CDR1 is LNHDA and CDR2 is SQIVND (reference sequence). The CDR3 DNA is TGTGCCAGTAGGACCCGGGACAGGGGGCAACAAGAGACCCAGTACTTC. This codes for CASRTRDRGQQETQYF.

In nucleotides, the CDR3 is TGTGCCAGCAGTTTAGACCGGTACAATGAGCAGTTCTTC. It yields the protein CASSLDRYNEQFF. V usage is TRBV12-3 or TRBV12-4 and J usage is TRBJ2-1; D is unresolved. CDR3 length: 13 residues. The V gene lost 1 base and the J gene lost 4 bases, with 5 bases spanning the gap.

This chain joins TRBV27 and TRBJ1-2, with TRBD1 identical over 7 bases. The CDR3 runs 15 residues. Germline V gene data show CDR1 as MNHEY and CDR2 as SMNVEV (reference sequence). The J segment lost 4 bases and the V segment lost 5 bases, leaving 10 bases of the junction unmatched. The CDR3 spells CASSDRRDSPYGYTF. The CDR3 DNA follows: TGTGCCAGCAGTGACCGCCGGGACAGCCCCTATGGCTACACCTTC.

The chain is built from TRBV2 and TRBJ1-3; D remains ambiguous. CDR3 length: 14 residues. Germline loops: CDR1 SNHLY, CDR2 FYNNEI. Trimming cost V 6 bases and J 3 bases, with 12 bases left between them. CDR3 DNA sequence: TGTGCCAGCAGCGAGGGATTTTTTGGAAACACCATATATTTT. Amino acids: CASSEGFFGNTIYF.

The J gene is TRBJ1-2, the V gene TRBV15, with D unresolved. The CDR3 sequence is 13 residues long. V dropped 0 bases and J dropped 4 bases, with 6 bases sitting between them. CDR1 LNHNV and CDR2 YYDKDF come from the germline V gene (reference sequence). This CDR3 reads CATSRDVSYGYTF. Here the CDR3 DNA reads TGTGCCACCAGCAGAGATGTCAGCTATGGCTACACCTTC.

The chain carries TRBV18 and TRBJ2-2; TRBD2 matches 7 bases. The CDR3 has 16 amino acids. The V gene end was trimmed by 4 bases and the J gene end by 2 bases; junction bases not matched to a gene: 7. Germline V gene data show CDR1 as KGHSH and CDR2 as LQKENI. Written as DNA, the CDR3 is TGTGCCAGCTCACTATTTACTAGCGCCAACACCGGGGAGCTGTTTTTT. Translation: CASSLFTSANTGELFF.

The genes are TRBV18 and TRBJ2-3; D call uncertain. The germline V gene has CDR1 KGHSH and CDR2 LQKENI. This CDR3 is built from 12 residues. V gave up 2 bases and J gave up 8 bases, with 8 bases separating them. The CDR3 DNA reads TGTGCCAGCTCACCAGCGGAAGGTACGCAGTATTTT. It is translated as CASSPAEGTQYF.

The chain employs TRBV10-1 and TRBJ1-5, with 7 bases fitting TRBD1. This CDR3 is 18 amino acids long. Losses at the gene ends were 3 bases for V and 4 bases for J; bases not matched to a gene: 15. Germline V CDR1 and CDR2: WNHNN, SYGVQD (reference sequence). The DNA for the CDR3 is TGCGCCAGCAGTGACCTCGATGGAAACAGGGGAGGTAATCAGCCCCAGCATTTT. Translating it yields CASSDLDGNRGGNQPQHF.

CDR3 bases: TGTGCCAGCAGTCCCTGGGACAGGGTTGAAAAACTGTTTTTT. This translates into CASSPWDRVEKLFF. The rearrangement links TRBV6-2 or TRBV6-3 to TRBJ1-4; 9 bases are shared with TRBD1. The CDR3 sequence is 14 residues long. The germline V gene encodes CDR1 MNHEY and CDR2 SVGEGT. The V segment lost 5 bases and the J segment 7 bases; nucleotides outside the gene matches: 5.

This chain's CDR3 is CASGPRGSPLHF. In DNA form, the CDR3 reads TGTGCCAGTGGGCCCAGGGGGTCACCCCTCCACTTT. V is TRBV19 and J is TRBJ1-6; the match to TRBD1 covers 7 bases. V shed 8 bases, J shed 10 bases, and the junction held 5 bases outside the gene matches. CDR3 length: 12 residues. The germline V gene has CDR1 LNHDA and CDR2 SQIVND (reference sequence).

The rearrangement links TRBV3-1 (or the pseudogene TRBV3-2) to TRBJ2-5, with D possibly being TRBD2 (6 bases). Per the germline V gene, CDR1 is LGHDT and CDR2 is YNNKEL (reference sequence). The V gene lost 4 bases and the J gene lost 2 bases, with 11 bases spanning the gap. The CDR3 loop spans 14 amino acids. The CDR3 DNA reads TGTGCCAGCAGCCCTCGCGGGGTACAAGAGACCCAGTACTTC. Translating gives CASSPRGVQETQYF.

V usage is TRBV18 and J usage is TRBJ1-1; tentatively, D is TRBD1 (5 bases). V dropped 6 bases and J dropped 4 bases, with 12 bases sitting between them. The CDR3 consists of 13 residues. Germline values: CDR1 KGHSH, CDR2 LQKENI. CDR3 protein: CASSFQGVTEAFF. The CDR3, as DNA: TGTGCCAGCTCCTTCCAAGGGGTCACTGAAGCTTTCTTT. The full variable domain, its missing parts supplied by reference TRBV18 and TRBJ1-1, is NAGVMQNPRHLVRRRGQEARLRCSPMKGHSHVYWYRQLPEEGLKFMVYLQKENIIDESGMPKERFSAEFPKEGPSILRIQQVVRGDSAAYFCASSFQGVTEAFFGQGTRLTVV.

In nucleotides, the CDR3 is TGTGCCAGCAGCTTGAGAGGGCAGTTTAATGAAAAACTGTTTTTT. It codes for CASSLRGQFNEKLFF. V and J are TRBV5-6 and TRBJ1-4; D is uncertain. CDR1 and CDR2 from the germline V gene are SGHDT and YYEEEE. The V and J ends lost 1 base and 4 bases respectively, with 11 bases between them. The CDR3 length is 15 residues.

This chain connects TRBV28 to TRBJ2-7; 10 bases line up with TRBD1. Germline V lookup: CDR1 MDHEN, CDR2 SYDVKM. This CDR3 has 14 amino acids. V shed 5 bases and J 3 bases; nucleotides not matched to a gene: 4. In nucleotides, the CDR3 is TGTGCCAGCAGTCAGACAGGGGGCGGCTACGAGCAGTACTTC. It specifies CASSQTGGGYEQYF. The full variable domain, with the rest looked up from reference TRBV28 and TRBJ2-7, is DVKVTQSSRYLVKRTGEKVFLECVQDMDHENMFWYRQDPGLGLRLIYFSYDVKMKEKGDIPEGYSVSREKKERFSLILESASTNQTSMYLCASSQTGGGYEQYFGPGTRLTVT.

The chain couples TRBV28 to TRBJ1-1; weak D call: TRBD1 (5 bases). This CDR3 region has 15 residues. The V gene lost 5 bases and the J gene lost 7 bases, with 20 bases spanning the gap. The germline gives CDR1 MDHEN, CDR2 SYDVKM. The CDR3 DNA sequence: TGTGCCAGCAGTCCCGCCTCCAAGGGGAGGAGTGAAGCTTTCTTT. Its protein is CASSPASKGRSEAFF. The full variable domain, completed using reference TRBV28 and TRBJ1-1, is DVKVTQSSRYLVKRTGEKVFLECVQDMDHENMFWYRQDPGLGLRLIYFSYDVKMKEKGDIPEGYSVSREKKERFSLILESASTNQTSMYLCASSPASKGRSEAFFGQGTRLTVV.

The gene calls are TRBV2 and TRBJ2-4; TRBD2 matches at 12 bases. In germline, CDR1 is SNHLY, CDR2 FYNNEI. The CDR3 covers 13 residues. Germline trimming cut 5 bases from V and 13 bases from J; bases unmatched to any gene: 6. CDR3 sequence (DNA): TGTGCCAGCAGTCTATCTCTAGCGGGGGGGCAGTACTTC. Translating gives CASSLSLAGGQYF.

This chain connects TRBV29-1 to TRBJ2-2, with TRBD2 as a possible D gene (6 bases). The CDR3 spans 11 residues. Germline V CDR1 and CDR2: SQVTM, ANQGSEA. V lost 6 bases and J lost 9, with 11 bases in between. The CDR3 region is CSVGRGRELFF. CDR3 sequence (DNA): TGCAGCGTGGGGCGGGGTAGGGAGCTGTTTTTT.

The rearrangement uses TRBV7-9 and TRBJ1-3, with unresolved D. This CDR3 comprises 16 residues. Trimming left V 5 bases short and J 1 base short, with 15 bases between. Germline CDR1 is SEHNR and CDR2 is FQNEAQ (reference sequence). CDR3 nucleotides: TGTGCCAGCAGCCCCATCCAGAGGGCTTCTGGAAACACCATATATTTT. Translated, it gives CASSPIQRASGNTIYF.